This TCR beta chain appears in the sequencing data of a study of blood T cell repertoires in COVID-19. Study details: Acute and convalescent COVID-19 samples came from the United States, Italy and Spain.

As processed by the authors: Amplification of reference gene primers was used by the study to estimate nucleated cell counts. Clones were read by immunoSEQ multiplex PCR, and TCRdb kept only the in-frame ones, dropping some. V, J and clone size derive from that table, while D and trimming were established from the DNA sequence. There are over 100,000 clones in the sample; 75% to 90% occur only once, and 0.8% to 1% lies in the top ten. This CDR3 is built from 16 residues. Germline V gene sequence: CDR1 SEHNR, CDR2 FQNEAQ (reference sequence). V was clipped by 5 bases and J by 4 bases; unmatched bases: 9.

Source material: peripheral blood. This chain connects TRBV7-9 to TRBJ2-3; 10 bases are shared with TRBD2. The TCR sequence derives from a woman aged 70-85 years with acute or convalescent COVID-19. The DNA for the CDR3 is TGTGCCAGCAGCCTGGGGACTAGCGTTAGGGCAGATACGCAGTATTTT. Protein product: CASSLGTSVRADTQYF.